Presented here are 13 T cell receptor beta chains from one specimen sequenced in a study of T cells in Graves' hyperthyroidism and ophthalmopathy. TCR beta CDR3 regions were amplified from RNA. First-round RT-PCR of the TCR CDR3 relied on the HTBI primer set. TCRdb itself ran the multiplex PCR reads through MiXCR, one entry per CDR3 protein. The sample contains about 350,000 distinct CDR3 sequences, approximately 15% of which appear only once. Specimen: blood. The source is a woman aged 25 to 39 with Graves' hyperthyroidism.

Only a few counts were recorded for this clonotype. The chain couples TRBV20-1 to TRBJ2-3; tentative D call: TRBD1 (5 bases). Trimming pared 7 bases from V and 2 bases from J, leaving 10 bases between. The CDR3 is 12 amino acids. Germline V lookup: CDR1 DFQATT, CDR2 SNEGSKA (reference sequence). CDR3 in DNA: TGCAGTGTTGGACAAACCACAGATACGCAGTATTTT. Its translation: CSVGQTTDTQYF.

This clonotype was counted at least ten times. The CDR3 DNA reads TGTGCCGGGGGGGACTCAGCGGGACCATACGAGCAGTACTTC. The encoded protein is CAGGDSAGPYEQYF. The chain has TRBV6-1 and TRBJ2-7, with 7 bases fitting TRBD2. V was clipped by 11 bases and J by 4 bases; unmatched bases: 14. The CDR3 is made up of 14 amino acids. Germline CDR1 and CDR2: MNHNS and SASEGT.

This clonotype was seen at least ten times. The V gene is TRBV12-3 or TRBV12-4, the J gene TRBJ2-5, with D tentatively TRBD2 (6 bases). Between the trimmed V and J ends, which lost 0 bases and 9 bases, there was a span of 11 bases. The CDR3 sequence is 13 residues long. As DNA, the CDR3 is TGTGCCAGCAGTTTAGCTAACGGGGGTCCCCAGTACTTC. Protein: CASSLANGGPQYF.

This clonotype was seen more than once but under ten times. The V and J genes are TRBV7-8 and TRBJ2-7; D perhaps matches TRBD2 (5 bases). V gave up 5 bases and J gave up 1 base, with 9 bases separating them. The CDR3 sequence is 13 residues long. The germline CDR1 and CDR2 sequences are SGHVS and FQNEAQ. The CDR3 here is CASSPRESYEQYF. Written as DNA, the CDR3 is TGTGCCAGCAGCCCCCGGGAATCCTACGAGCAGTACTTC.

The chain employs TRBV2 and TRBJ2-7; 8 positions agree with TRBD2. Germline lookup yields CDR1 SNHLY and CDR2 FYNNEI. The ends lost 6 bases at V and 2 bases at J; junction bases unmatched: 9. There are 15 residues in the CDR3. CDR3 in DNA: TGTGCCAGCAGGAGTCCGGGACTAGGGACCTACGAGCAGTACTTC. Translated, it gives CASRSPGLGTYEQYF.

This clonotype was detected once. The chain links TRBV20-1 to TRBJ1-3; D unclear. V lost 2 bases to trimming and J lost 0 bases, with 8 bases between them. Germline CDR1 DFQATT, CDR2 SNEGSKA (reference sequence). The CDR3 extends over 14 amino acids. The chain's CDR3 is CSARPGNSGNTIYF. CDR3 DNA: TGCAGTGCTAGACCGGGAAACTCTGGAAACACCATATATTTT.

The chain has TRBV3-1 and TRBJ1-6, with TRBD1 matching over 7 bases. This CDR3 has 14 residues. Germline assignment: CDR1 LGHDT and CDR2 YNNKEL (reference sequence). Trimming took 6 bases from V and 8 from J; bases not matched to a gene: 7. In DNA, the CDR3 is TGTGCCAGCAGGGGGGGGACAGTGGATTCACCCCTCCACTTT. Translation: CASRGGTVDSPLHF.

This clonotype was picked up a small number of times. The V call is TRBV11-2, the J call TRBJ2-3; D is unresolved. Trimming removed 7 bases from V and 6 bases from J, with 14 bases in between. CDR3 length: 13 residues. Germline-derived CDR1 and CDR2 are SGHAT and FQNNGV. CDR3 in amino acids: CASNQRSWDTQYF. In nucleotides, the CDR3 is TGTGCCAGCAACCAAAGGAGCTGGGATACGCAGTATTTT.

V gene TRBV28 combines with J gene TRBJ2-1; 9 bases line up with TRBD2. Trimming at V came to 5 bases and at J to 5 bases, leaving 4 bases not matched to a gene. This CDR3 has 14 amino acids. The germline V gene encodes CDR1 MDHEN and CDR2 SYDVKM. The CDR3 protein is CASSTSGFDNEQFF. In DNA form, the CDR3 reads TGTGCCAGCAGTACTAGCGGGTTCGACAATGAGCAGTTCTTC.

This clonotype was counted at least ten times. The chain employs TRBV28 and TRBJ1-2, with TRBD1 matching over 7 bases. The CDR3 spans 14 residues. Germline V CDR1 and CDR2: MDHEN, SYDVKM. V was clipped by 6 bases and J by 8 bases; unmatched bases: 12. The CDR3 sequence is CASSPNRGLGGYTF. For the CDR3, the DNA is TGTGCCAGCAGCCCAAACAGGGGACTCGGGGGCTACACCTTC.

V and J are TRBV7-9 and TRBJ2-7, with D tentatively TRBD2 (5 bases). The V gene lost 4 bases and the J gene lost 2 bases, with 21 bases spanning the gap. CDR3 length equals 17 residues. Germline V lookup: CDR1 SEHNR, CDR2 FQNEAQ (reference sequence). Here the CDR3 reads CASSSEAETRPPYEQYF. The CDR3 DNA follows: TGTGCCAGCAGCTCTGAAGCGGAGACCAGGCCCCCCTACGAGCAGTACTTC.

This clonotype was observed at least ten times. The chain has TRBV10-3 and TRBJ1-1; D possibly corresponds to TRBD1 (6 bases). Germline lookup yields CDR1 ENHRY and CDR2 SYGVKD. The length of the CDR3 is 12 residues. V lost 2 bases and J lost 8, with 9 bases in between. CDR3 region: CAISENRAEAFF. The DNA of the CDR3 is TGTGCCATCAGTGAGAACAGGGCCGAAGCTTTCTTT.

The genes are TRBV3-1 and TRBJ2-5; D unclear. This CDR3 has 11 residues. CDR1 and CDR2 (germline): LGHDT, YNNKEL (reference sequence). The V end was cut by 7 bases, the J end by 7 bases, with 10 bases between. The CDR3 DNA reads TGTGCCAGCACCCTAGGGTGGACCCAGTACTTC. This sequence encodes CASTLGWTQYF.